This T cell receptor beta chain was obtained from a study of cytomegalovirus exposure and HLA in healthy donors. Amplification used 60 Vbeta primers and 13 Jbeta primers. Sequenced by immunoSEQ multiplex PCR; TCRdb stores in-frame clones only, minus some. Across 70,000 or so clones, the top ten clones capture roughly 0.9% of the sample. The V gene's germline CDR1 is LGHNA and CDR2 YSLEER. The CDR3 covers 17 residues. Trimming cost V 1 base and J 3 bases; bases outside gene matches: 6. The chain couples TRBV4-3 to TRBJ2-1, with TRBD1 identical over 10 bases. This sequence originates from a boy aged 10-17 years in good health and CMV-seronegative. The sequenced material came from PBMCs. CDR3 sequence (DNA): TGCGCCAGCAGCCAAGGGACCGGGACAGGGGTCTACAATGAGCAGTTCTTC. Amino acid sequence: CASSQGTGTGVYNEQFF.